One and the same sample provided the 23 T cell receptor beta chains below, sequenced in a study of shared clonotypes between healthy human individuals. Clones were sequenced by immunoSEQ multiplex PCR, and TCRdb holds only the in-frame ones, with some missing. The sample yields around 990,000 clones, 60% to 85% seen once. The sequenced material came from memory CD4+ T cells from PBMCs. As for subset: CD45RA-negative fraction. All receptors derive from a young man in good health. Some clones in this sample may be carry-over from other donors' samples.

The J gene is TRBJ2-5, the V gene TRBV7-6; D is uncertain. CDR1 is SGHVS and CDR2 is FNYEAQ in the germline V gene. CDR3 length: 12 residues. V lost 2 bases to trimming and J lost 5 bases, with 6 bases between them. The CDR3 protein is CASSLIRETQYF. CDR3 sequence (DNA): TGTGCCAGCAGCTTAATAAGGGAGACCCAGTACTTC. Full variable domain (remainder filled in from reference TRBV7-6 and TRBJ2-5): GAGVSQSPRYKVTKRGQDVALRCDPISGHVSLYWYRQALGQGPEFLTYFNYEAQQDKSGLPNDRFSAERPEGSISTLTIQRTEQRDSAMYRCASSLIRETQYFGPGTRLLVL.

The chain carries TRBV7-3 and TRBJ2-3; D gene unclear. Per germline, CDR1 SGHTA and CDR2 FQGTGA. V was shortened by 5 bases and J by 4 bases, with 10 bases between the two germline ends. There are 13 residues in the CDR3. CDR3: CASSPTRADTQYF. In nucleotides, the CDR3 is TGTGCCAGCAGCCCAACCCGTGCAGATACGCAGTATTTT.

The chain carries TRBV28 and TRBJ2-6; weak D call: TRBD2 (5 bases). The CDR3 is 16 residues long. Germline CDR1 MDHEN, CDR2 SYDVKM. V dropped 1 base and J dropped 2 bases, with 9 bases sitting between them. The CDR3 reads CASSLLRDTGANVLTF. CDR3 coding DNA: TGTGCCAGCAGTTTATTACGGGATACTGGGGCCAACGTCCTGACTTTC.

To note about this clone: The same CDR3 is also encoded by other DNA sequences in this sample. The chain couples TRBV5-1 to TRBJ1-1; the D gene is possibly TRBD1 (6 bases). Trimming cost V 3 bases and J 2 bases, with 11 bases left between them. The CDR3 runs 14 residues. CDR1 is SGHRS, CDR2 YFSETQ, per germline. The CDR3 region has the DNA TGCGCCAGCAGCTCGAGGACAGCCAACACTGAAGCTTTCTTT. Residues: CASSSRTANTEAFF. The whole variable domain, remainder taken from reference TRBV5-1 and TRBJ1-1, is KAGVTQTPRYLIKTRGQQVTLSCSPISGHRSVSWYQQTPGQGLQFLFEYFSETQRNKGNFPGRFSGRQFSNSRSEMNVSTLELGDSALYLCASSSRTANTEAFFGQGTRLTVV.

The count of this clone is one. This chain uses TRBV4-1 with TRBJ2-4; D remains ambiguous. Germline CDR1 and CDR2: MGHRA and YSYEKL. CDR3 length: 14 amino acids. V lost 0 bases and J 5 bases, leaving 8 bases between the germline ends. CDR3 DNA sequence: TGCGCCAGCAGCCAAGAATTCCGGGAAAACATTCAGTACTTC. This translates into CASSQEFRENIQYF.

In regard to this clone: A much bigger clone sits one base away, suggesting this may be a read error. This chain links TRBV11-2 with TRBJ2-1; D unclear. V shed 3 bases and J shed 5 bases, with 2 bases lying between them. Germline-derived CDR1 and CDR2 are SGHAT and FQNNGV. The CDR3 spans 11 residues. The CDR3 sequence: CASSFNNEQFF. CDR3 bases: TGTGCCAGCAGCTTTAACAATGAGCAGTTCTTC.

This chain links TRBV6-1 with TRBJ1-2, with no clear D. The V and J ends lost 2 bases and 3 bases respectively, with 7 bases between them. CDR1 MNHNS and CDR2 SASEGT come from the germline V gene. The CDR3 runs to 13 residues. The chain's CDR3 is CASSESPDYGYTF. In DNA form, the CDR3 reads TGTGCCAGCAGTGAATCCCCAGACTATGGCTACACCTTC.

CDR3 region: CASSEGGAGSYGYTF. The CDR3 nucleotides read TGTGCCAGCAGTGAAGGGGGGGCTGGGAGCTATGGCTACACCTTC. The chain employs TRBV6-1 and TRBJ1-2; a weak D match, TRBD1 (6 bases). This CDR3 region has 15 residues. Deletions cut 1 base from V and 4 bases from J, with 13 bases between. From germline, CDR1 is MNHNS and CDR2 SASEGT.

The rearrangement links TRBV5-1 to TRBJ1-1; D is possibly TRBD1 (6 bases). CDR3 length: 13 residues. Looked up from germline, CDR1 is SGHRS and CDR2 is YFSETQ. Trimming took off 4 bases at V and 4 bases at J, with 11 bases between the two ends. CDR3 in DNA: TGCGCCAGCAGCACAACAGGGTTCACTGAAGCTTTCTTT. Protein sequence: CASSTTGFTEAFF.

There are many counts of this clone. The chain employs TRBV6-6 and TRBJ2-2, with 7 bases fitting TRBD1. CDR1 and CDR2 from the germline V gene are MNHNY and SVGAGI (reference sequence). The CDR3 has 15 residues. The V gene end was trimmed by 6 bases and the J gene end by 3 bases; junction bases not matched to a gene: 7. The CDR3 sequence is CASRPHDRDTGELFF. CDR3 nucleotide sequence: TGTGCCAGCAGGCCCCACGACAGGGACACCGGGGAGCTGTTTTTT.

This clone showed up just once. This sequence joins TRBV7-8 and TRBJ1-4; 7 nucleotides match TRBD1. CDR3 length: 18 amino acids. Germline values: CDR1 SGHVS, CDR2 FQNEAQ. V was clipped by 2 bases and J by 1 base; unmatched bases: 10. The CDR3: CASSLRGGGSGTNEKLFF. CDR3 in DNA: TGTGCCAGCAGCTTAAGGGGAGGGGGCTCAGGAACTAATGAAAAACTGTTTTTT.

The chain links TRBV13 to TRBJ2-5, with 7 bases lining up with TRBD2. This CDR3 has 13 amino acids. Per germline, CDR1 PRHDT and CDR2 FYEKMQ (reference sequence). V lost 7 bases and J lost 5; bases outside the gene matches: 7. This CDR3 is CASKTSSAETQYF. As DNA, the CDR3 is TGTGCCAGCAAGACTAGCAGCGCGGAGACCCAGTACTTC.

The J gene is TRBJ1-1, the V gene TRBV19, with D perhaps matching TRBD1 (5 bases). Per the germline V gene, CDR1 is LNHDA and CDR2 is SQIVND (reference sequence). The CDR3 runs to 13 residues. V lost 5 bases to trimming and J lost 8 bases, with 15 bases between them. The CDR3 loop is CASSRARGPEAFF. The CDR3 DNA is TGTGCCAGTAGTCGAGCGAGGGGTCCCGAAGCTTTCTTT.

This clone came up once. The chain carries TRBV19 and TRBJ2-7, with 10 bases matching TRBD1. This CDR3 is built from 15 residues. Trimming took 4 bases from V and 6 from J; bases not matched to a gene: 9. The germline gives CDR1 LNHDA, CDR2 SQIVND (reference sequence). The CDR3 sequence is CASSTRGQGLAEQYF. The CDR3 DNA follows: TGTGCCAGTAGTACCAGGGGACAGGGGTTAGCCGAGCAGTACTTC.

The chain is built from TRBV29-1 and TRBJ2-7, with 8 positions matching TRBD1. The V and J ends lost 7 bases and 6 bases, in that order; junction bases with no gene match: 11. This CDR3 spans 13 amino acids. CDR1 is SQVTM, CDR2 ANQGSEA, per germline. The CDR3: CSANKGQGAEQYF. The CDR3 DNA reads TGCAGCGCCAATAAAGGGCAGGGGGCCGAGCAGTACTTC.

A few counts support this clone. The V and J genes are TRBV18 and TRBJ1-1; the D gene is possibly TRBD1 (6 bases). Germline V gene data show CDR1 as KGHSH and CDR2 as LQKENI. The V end was cut by 5 bases, the J end by 0 bases, with 13 bases between. This CDR3 comprises 15 residues. The CDR3 nucleotides are TGTGCCAGCTCATATCAGGGGAACTTGAACACTGAAGCTTTCTTT. It encodes CASSYQGNLNTEAFF.

This clone was detected many times. Other DNA sequences in this sample translate to the same CDR3. V is TRBV29-1 and J is TRBJ2-7, with a weak D call TRBD1 (6 bases). In germline, CDR1 is SQVTM, CDR2 ANQGSEA. Trimming pared 1 base from V and 1 base from J, leaving 11 bases between. The CDR3 contains 14 residues. Here the CDR3 DNA reads TGCAGCGTTGAAGCCAGGGGACGGTCCTACGAGCAGTACTTC. It translates to CSVEARGRSYEQYF.

The V and J genes are TRBV4-3 and TRBJ2-3, with TRBD2 as a possible D gene (6 bases). Looked up from germline, CDR1 is LGHNA and CDR2 is YSLEER. Trimming removed 0 bases from V and 1 base from J, with 11 bases in between. This CDR3 has 16 amino acids. Here the CDR3 DNA reads TGCGCCAGCAGCCAAGATTGGAGGGGAGGCACAGATACGCAGTATTTT. Amino acid sequence: CASSQDWRGGTDTQYF.

CDR3 residues: CASSVGIGPLHF. The DNA for the CDR3 is TGTGCCAGCAGTGTCGGGATTGGACCCCTCCACTTT. The V and J genes are TRBV25-1 and TRBJ1-6; no clear D. Germline V gene data show CDR1 as MGHDK and CDR2 as SYGVNS. CDR3 length equals 12 residues. The V gene lost 4 bases and the J gene lost 12 bases, with 10 bases spanning the gap.

The chain carries TRBV28 and TRBJ1-1, with D perhaps matching TRBD1 (6 bases). This CDR3 comprises 15 residues. Per germline, CDR1 MDHEN and CDR2 SYDVKM. V shed 5 bases and J shed 10 bases, with 23 bases lying between them. Here the CDR3 reads CASSIRSGRGFSAFF. The CDR3, as DNA: TGTGCCAGCAGTATTAGGTCGGGCAGGGGTTTTTCAGCTTTCTTT.

Regarding this clone: This same CDR3 is encoded by further DNA sequences in the sample. The rearrangement uses TRBV18 and TRBJ1-2; D ambiguous. V lost 1 base and J 2 bases, leaving 11 bases between the germline ends. This CDR3 is 15 amino acids long. From germline, CDR1 is KGHSH and CDR2 LQKENI. This CDR3 reads CASSPQGGPNYGYTF. CDR3 DNA: TGTGCCAGCTCACCACAGGGAGGCCCGAACTATGGCTACACCTTC.

The J gene is TRBJ2-3, the V gene TRBV28; D is tentatively TRBD1 or TRBD2 (7 bases each). Germline V CDR1 and CDR2: MDHEN, SYDVKM. This CDR3 is built from 16 residues. V lost 7 bases, J lost 1 base, and 18 bases lay in between. CDR3: CASTQGGASRTDTQYF. The DNA for the CDR3 is TGTGCCAGCACCCAGGGGGGGGCCTCACGCACAGATACGCAGTATTTT. The complete variable domain, with remaining parts taken from reference TRBV28 and TRBJ2-3, reads DVKVTQSSRYLVKRTGEKVFLECVQDMDHENMFWYRQDPGLGLRLIYFSYDVKMKEKGDIPEGYSVSREKKERFSLILESASTNQTSMYLCASTQGGASRTDTQYFGPGTRLTVL.

This sequence joins TRBV7-2 and TRBJ2-7; tentative D call: TRBD1 (7 bases). The CDR3 is 18 amino acids. Germline-derived CDR1 and CDR2 are SGHTA and FQGNSA. Trimming took 6 bases from V and 7 from J, leaving 31 bases between them. CDR3 loop: CASRVEGGGGVTVGEQYF. The CDR3, as DNA: TGTGCCAGCAGGGTGGAAGGAGGGGGCGGTGTGACTGTCGGAGAGCAGTACTTC. The complete variable domain, with remaining parts taken from reference TRBV7-2 and TRBJ2-7, reads GAGVSQSPSNKVTEKGKDVELRCDPISGHTALYWYRQSLGQGLEFLIYFQGNSAPDKSGLPSDRFSAERTGGSVSTLTIQRTQQEDSAVYLCASRVEGGGGVTVGEQYFGPGTRLTVT.